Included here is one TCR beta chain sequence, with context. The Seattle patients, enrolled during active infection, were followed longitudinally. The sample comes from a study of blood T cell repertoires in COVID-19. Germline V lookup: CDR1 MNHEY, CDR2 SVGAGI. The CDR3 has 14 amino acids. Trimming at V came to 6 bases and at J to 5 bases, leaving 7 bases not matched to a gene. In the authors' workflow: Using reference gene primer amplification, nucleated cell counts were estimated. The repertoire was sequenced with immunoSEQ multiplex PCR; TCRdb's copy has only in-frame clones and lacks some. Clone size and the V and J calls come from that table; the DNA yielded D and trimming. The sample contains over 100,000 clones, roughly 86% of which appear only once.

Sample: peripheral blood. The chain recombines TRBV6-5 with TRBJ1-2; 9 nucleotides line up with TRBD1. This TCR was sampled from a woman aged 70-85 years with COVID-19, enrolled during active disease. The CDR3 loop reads CASRPTGGRYGYTF. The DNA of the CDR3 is TGTGCCAGCAGGCCGACAGGGGGTCGTTATGGCTACACCTTC.